The source of this T cell receptor (beta chain) is a study of cytomegalovirus exposure and HLA in healthy donors. Overall study results and limits: Among the CMV-associated chains, three were confirmed in vitro as specific for CMV antigens.

The V and J ends lost 2 bases and 2 bases respectively, with 11 bases between them. The CDR3 spans 14 residues. Germline assignment: CDR1 GTSNPN and CDR2 SVGIG (reference sequence). The PCR was carried out with 60 Vbeta primers and 13 Jbeta primers. Measured with immunoSEQ multiplex PCR; TCRdb has only the in-frame clones, and not every one. The table shows 110,000 to 150,000 clones, with around 75% occurring only once. This clone was seen only a few times. Its antigen is not identified. This chain connects TRBV30 to TRBJ2-3; maybe TRBD1 (6 bases). The sample comprised PBMCs. The clonotype was recovered from a man aged 60-69 years in good health and CMV-seronegative. In nucleotides, the CDR3 is TGTGCCTGGAGTCTTAGGGGGAACACAGATACGCAGTATTTT. Translated: CAWSLRGNTDTQYF.